This note documents a single TCR beta chain sequence. The record originates from a study of CD8+ T cells in alopecia areata. V was pared by 1 base and J by 7 bases, with 4 bases of the junction left unmatched. This CDR3 has 15 residues. Germline CDR1 and CDR2: SGHNT and YYREEE (reference sequence). RNA extraction and reverse transcription yielded cDNA as sequencing template. The data were produced by immunoSEQ multiplex PCR, yet TCRdb's version contains in-frame clones alone and is incomplete. The sample lists some 120,000 clones, approximately 58% occurring once. The origin of this receptor is a human donor with alopecia areata. Sequences were derived from CD4+ T cells sorted from blood, sampled at week 0. The chain uses TRBV5-4 and TRBJ2-1; 11 nucleotides match TRBD2. CDR3: CASSLRTSGLNEQFF. Written as DNA, the CDR3 is TGTGCCAGCAGCTTGAGGACTAGCGGGCTAAATGAGCAGTTCTTC.